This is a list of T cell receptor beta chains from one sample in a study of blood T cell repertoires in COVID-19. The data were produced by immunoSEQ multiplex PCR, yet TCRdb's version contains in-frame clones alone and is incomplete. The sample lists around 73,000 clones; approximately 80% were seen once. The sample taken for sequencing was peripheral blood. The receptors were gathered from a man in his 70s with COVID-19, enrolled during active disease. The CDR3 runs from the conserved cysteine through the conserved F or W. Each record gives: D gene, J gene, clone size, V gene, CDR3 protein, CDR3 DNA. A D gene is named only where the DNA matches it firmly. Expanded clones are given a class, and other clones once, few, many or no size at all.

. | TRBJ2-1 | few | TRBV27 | CASRGVAGGNIEFF | .
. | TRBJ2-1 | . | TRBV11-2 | CASSLTGSYNEQFF | TGTGCCAGCAGCTTGACCGGGTCCTACAATGAGCAGTTCTTC
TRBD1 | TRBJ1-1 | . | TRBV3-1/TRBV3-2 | CASRADRGRTEAFF | TGTGCCAGCAGGGCAGACAGGGGGAGGACTGAAGCTTTCTTT
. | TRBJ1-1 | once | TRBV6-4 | CAPLKGGRAGTEAFF | TGTGCCCCCCTAAAGGGGGGGAGGGCGGGCACTGAAGCTTTCTTT
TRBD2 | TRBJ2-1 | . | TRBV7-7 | CASSLTGTSGSLNEQFF | TGTGCTAGCAGCTTAACCGGGACTAGCGGGAGTCTCAATGAGCAGTTCTTC
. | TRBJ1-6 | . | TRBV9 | CASSRAGQSNSPLHF | TGTGCCAGCAGCCGTGCGGGCCAGTCAAATTCACCCCTCCACTTT
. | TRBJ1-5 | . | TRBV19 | CASSPAGRANQPQHF | TGTGCCAGTAGTCCCGCGGGAAGGGCCAATCAGCCCCAGCATTTT
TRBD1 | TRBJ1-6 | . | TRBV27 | CASSAGTGANSPLHF | TGTGCCAGCAGTGCCGGGACAGGGGCAAATTCACCCCTCCACTTT
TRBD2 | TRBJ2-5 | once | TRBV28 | CASRPWASGSETQYF | TGTGCCAGCAGGCCGTGGGCTAGCGGATCAGAGACCCAGTACTTC
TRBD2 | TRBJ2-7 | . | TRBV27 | CASSSLGTSSYEQYF | TGTGCCAGCAGTTCCTTAGGGACTAGCTCCTACGAGCAGTACTTC
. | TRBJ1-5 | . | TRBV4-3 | CASSQSRGDMVNQPQHF | TGCGCCAGCAGCCAATCCCGGGGGGATATGGTGAATCAGCCCCAGCATTTT
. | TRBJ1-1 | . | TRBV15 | CATSRWGSPTEAFF | TGTGCCACCAGCAGGTGGGGCAGTCCTACTGAAGCTTTCTTT
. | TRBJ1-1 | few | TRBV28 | CASSLRGGAGRTEAFF | TGTGCCAGCAGTTTACGCGGGGGCGCGGGTCGCACTGAAGCTTTCTTT
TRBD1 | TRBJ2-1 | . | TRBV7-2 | CASRGQVHSYNEQFF | TGTGCCAGCCGGGGACAGGTGCACTCCTACAATGAGCAGTTCTTC
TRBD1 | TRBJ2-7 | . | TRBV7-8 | CASSLGDRGLYEQYF | TGTGCCAGCAGCTTAGGCGACAGGGGGCTCTACGAGCAGTACTTC
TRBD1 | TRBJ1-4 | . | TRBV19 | CASSSTGVGEKLFF | TGTGCCAGTAGTTCGACAGGGGTCGGCGAAAAACTGTTTTTT
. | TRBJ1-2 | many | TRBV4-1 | CASSQEDGGLYGYTF | TGCGCCAGCAGCCAAGAAGACGGGGGTCTTTATGGCTACACCTTC
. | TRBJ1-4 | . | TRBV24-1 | CATSDLRGGKLFF | TGTGCCACCAGTGACCTACGCGGGGGAAAACTGTTTTTT
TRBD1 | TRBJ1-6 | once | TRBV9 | CASSVEGAPSPLHF | TGTGCCAGCAGCGTAGAGGGGGCACCTTCACCCCTCCACTTT
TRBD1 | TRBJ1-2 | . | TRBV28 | CASSSPGTGSSGYTF | TGTGCCAGCAGTTCCCCTGGGACAGGGAGCTCCGGCTACACCTTC
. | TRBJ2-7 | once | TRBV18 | CASSPGPAAEQYF | TGTGCCAGCTCACCGGGCCCAGCAGCCGAGCAGTACTTC
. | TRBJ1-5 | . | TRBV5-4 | CASSLAGTGDRPQHF | TGTGCCAGCAGCTTGGCCGGAACAGGCGACCGGCCCCAGCATTTT
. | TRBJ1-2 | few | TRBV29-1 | CSVNRDGNYGYTF | TGCAGCGTAAACAGGGACGGCAACTATGGCTACACCTTC
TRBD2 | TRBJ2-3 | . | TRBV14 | CASSQGPQREFLDTQYF | TGTGCCAGCAGCCAAGGCCCCCAGCGGGAGTTTTTAGATACGCAGTATTTT
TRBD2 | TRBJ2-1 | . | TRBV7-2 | CASSPYVTSGAYNEQFF | TGTGCCAGCAGCCCCTACGTGACTAGCGGTGCGTACAATGAGCAGTTCTTC
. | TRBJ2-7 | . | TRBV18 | CASSPPNPRGGYEQYF | TGTGCCAGCTCACCACCTAACCCCCGGGGTGGCTACGAGCAGTACTTC
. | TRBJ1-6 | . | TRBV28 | CASSISSISGFSPLHF | TGTGCCAGCAGTATCTCCTCGATTTCGGGTTTTTCACCCCTCCACTTT
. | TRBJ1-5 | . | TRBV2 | CASSEPQGNQPQHF | TGTGCCAGCAGTGAGCCTCAGGGCAATCAGCCCCAGCATTTT
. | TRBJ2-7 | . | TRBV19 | CASSIGLFAAPSYEQYF | TGTGCCAGTAGTATAGGGCTTTTCGCGGCACCCTCCTACGAGCAGTACTTC
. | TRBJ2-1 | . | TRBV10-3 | CATTEGGDSYNEQFF | TGTGCCACCACCGAAGGGGGAGACTCCTACAATGAGCAGTTCTTC
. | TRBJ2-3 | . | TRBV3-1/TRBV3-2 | CASSQYSDTQYF | TGTGCCAGCAGCCAGTATTCAGATACGCAGTATTTT
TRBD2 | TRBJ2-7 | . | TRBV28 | CASSPQAGGAPYEQYF | TGTGCCAGCAGTCCCCAGGCGGGAGGGGCCCCCTACGAGCAGTACTTC
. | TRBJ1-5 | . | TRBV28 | CASSLLSNQPQHF | TGTGCCAGCAGCCTACTGAGCAATCAGCCCCAGCATTTT
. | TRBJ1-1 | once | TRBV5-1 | CASSLVGSRTEAFF | TGCGCCAGCAGCTTGGTTGGGAGTCGTACTGAAGCTTTCTTT
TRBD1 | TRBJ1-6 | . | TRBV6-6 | CASIPTGAYNSPLHF | TGTGCCAGCATTCCAACAGGGGCCTATAATTCACCCCTCCACTTT
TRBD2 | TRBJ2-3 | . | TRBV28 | CASKLAGGADTQYF | TGTGCCAGCAAGCTAGCGGGAGGTGCAGATACGCAGTATTTT
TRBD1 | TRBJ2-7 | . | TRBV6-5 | CASTPDRVAYEQYF | TGTGCCAGCACGCCGGACAGGGTCGCCTACGAGCAGTACTTC
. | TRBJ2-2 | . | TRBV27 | CASSLAVDYTGELFF | TGTGCCAGCAGTTTAGCGGTGGATTACACCGGGGAGCTGTTTTTT
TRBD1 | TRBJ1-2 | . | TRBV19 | CASSTGQGGYGYTF | TGTGCCAGTAGTACGGGACAGGGAGGCTATGGCTACACCTTC